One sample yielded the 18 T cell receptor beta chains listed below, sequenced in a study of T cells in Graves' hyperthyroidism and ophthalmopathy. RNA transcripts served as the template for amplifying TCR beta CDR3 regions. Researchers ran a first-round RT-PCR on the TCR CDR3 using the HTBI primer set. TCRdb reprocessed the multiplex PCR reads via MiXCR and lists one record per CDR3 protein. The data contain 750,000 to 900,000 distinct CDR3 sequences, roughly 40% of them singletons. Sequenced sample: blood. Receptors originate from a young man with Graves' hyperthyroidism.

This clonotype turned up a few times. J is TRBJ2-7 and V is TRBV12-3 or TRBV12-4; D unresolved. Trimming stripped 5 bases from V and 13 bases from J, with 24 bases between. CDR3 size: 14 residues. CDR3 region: CASSPPARLQPPYF. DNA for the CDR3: TGTGCCAGCAGTCCCCCTGCTAGGTTACAACCACCATACTTC.

The CDR3 region has the DNA TGTGCCACCCAACAGGGGGCGTATCAGCCCCAGCATTTT. This codes for CATQQGAYQPQHF. V gene TRBV24-1 combines with J gene TRBJ1-5; 9 bases are shared with TRBD1. The ends lost 9 bases at V and 5 bases at J; junction bases unmatched: 4. The CDR3 is 13 amino acids. Germline CDR1 reads KGHDR; CDR2 reads SFDVKD.

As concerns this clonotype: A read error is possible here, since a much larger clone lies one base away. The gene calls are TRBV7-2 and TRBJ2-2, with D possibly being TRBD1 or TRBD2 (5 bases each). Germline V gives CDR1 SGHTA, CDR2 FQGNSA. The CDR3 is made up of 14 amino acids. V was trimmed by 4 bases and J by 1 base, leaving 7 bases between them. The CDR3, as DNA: TGTGCCAGCAGCTGGGACGGGAACACCGGGGAGCTGTTTTTT. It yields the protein CASSWDGNTGELFF.

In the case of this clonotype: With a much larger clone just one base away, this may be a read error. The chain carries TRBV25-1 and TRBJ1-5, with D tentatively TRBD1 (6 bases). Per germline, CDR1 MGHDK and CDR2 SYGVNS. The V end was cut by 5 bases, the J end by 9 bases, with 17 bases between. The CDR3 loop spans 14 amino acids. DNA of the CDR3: TGTGCCAGCAGTACCAGGACAGCCCTTCGGCCCCAGCATTTT. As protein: CASSTRTALRPQHF.

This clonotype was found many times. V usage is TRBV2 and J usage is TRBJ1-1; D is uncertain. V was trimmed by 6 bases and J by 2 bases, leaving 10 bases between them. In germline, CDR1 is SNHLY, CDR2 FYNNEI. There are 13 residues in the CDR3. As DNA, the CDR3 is TGTGCCAGCAGACGGGTACTTAACACTGAAGCTTTCTTT. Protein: CASRRVLNTEAFF.

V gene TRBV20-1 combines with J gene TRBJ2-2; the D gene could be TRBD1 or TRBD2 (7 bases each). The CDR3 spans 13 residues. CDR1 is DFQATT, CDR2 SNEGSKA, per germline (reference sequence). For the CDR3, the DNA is TGCAGCCTCCAGGGGGGGTACACCGGGGAGCTGTTTTTT. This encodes CSLQGGYTGELFF.

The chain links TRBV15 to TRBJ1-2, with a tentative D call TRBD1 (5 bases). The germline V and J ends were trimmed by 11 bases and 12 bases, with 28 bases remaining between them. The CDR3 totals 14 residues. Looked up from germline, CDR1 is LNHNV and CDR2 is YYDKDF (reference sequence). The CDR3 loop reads CASSGMAGSSGNTF. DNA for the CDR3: TGTGCCTCCTCGGGGATGGCAGGGTCCTCTGGAAACACCTTC.

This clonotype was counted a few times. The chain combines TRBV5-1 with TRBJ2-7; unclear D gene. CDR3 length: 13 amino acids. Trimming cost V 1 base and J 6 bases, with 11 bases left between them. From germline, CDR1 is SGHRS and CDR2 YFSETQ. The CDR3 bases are TGCGCCAGCAGCTTGTCTAGTACGCCCGAGCAGTACTTC. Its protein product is CASSLSSTPEQYF.

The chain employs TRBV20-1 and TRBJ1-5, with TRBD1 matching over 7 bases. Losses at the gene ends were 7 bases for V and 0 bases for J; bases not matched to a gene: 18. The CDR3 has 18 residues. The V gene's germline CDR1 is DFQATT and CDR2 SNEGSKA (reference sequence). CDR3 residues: CSVSHPGTAIYSNQPQHF. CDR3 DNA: TGCAGTGTTAGCCACCCCGGGACAGCCATTTATAGCAATCAGCCCCAGCATTTT.

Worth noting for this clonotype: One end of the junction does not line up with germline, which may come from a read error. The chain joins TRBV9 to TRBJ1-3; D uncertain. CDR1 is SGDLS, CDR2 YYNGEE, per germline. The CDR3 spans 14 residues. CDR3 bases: TGTGCCAGCGGCGTACATGGAGTGGGAAACACAATATATTTT. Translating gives CASGVHGVGNTIYF. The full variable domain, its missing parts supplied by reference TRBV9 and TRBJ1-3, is DSGVTQTPKHLITATGQRVTLRCSPRSGDLSVYWYQQSLDQGLQFLIQYYNGEERAKGNILERFSAQQFPDLHSELNLSSLELGDSALYFCASGVHGVGNTIYFGEGSWLTVV.

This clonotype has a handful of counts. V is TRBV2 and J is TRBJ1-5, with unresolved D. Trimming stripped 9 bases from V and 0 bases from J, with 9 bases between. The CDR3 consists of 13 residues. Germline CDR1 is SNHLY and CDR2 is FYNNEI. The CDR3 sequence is CASTEDSNQPQHF. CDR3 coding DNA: TGTGCCAGTACAGAGGATAGCAATCAGCCCCAGCATTTT. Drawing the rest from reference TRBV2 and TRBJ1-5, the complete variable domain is EPEVTQTPSHQVTQMGQEVILRCVPISNHLYFYWYRQILGQKVEFLVSFYNNEISEKSEIFDDQFSVERPDGSNFTLKIRSTKLEDSAMYFCASTEDSNQPQHFGDGTRLSIL.

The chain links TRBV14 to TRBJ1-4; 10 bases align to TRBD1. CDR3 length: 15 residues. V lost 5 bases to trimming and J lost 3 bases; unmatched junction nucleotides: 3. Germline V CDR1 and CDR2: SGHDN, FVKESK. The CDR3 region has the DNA TGTGCCAGCAGCTCCGGGACAGGGGCTAATGAAAAACTGTTTTTT. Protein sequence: CASSSGTGANEKLFF.

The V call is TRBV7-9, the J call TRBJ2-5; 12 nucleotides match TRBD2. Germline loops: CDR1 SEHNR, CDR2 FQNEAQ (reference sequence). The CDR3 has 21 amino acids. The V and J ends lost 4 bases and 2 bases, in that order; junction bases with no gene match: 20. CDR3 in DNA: TGTGCCAGCAGCTCCGCTTTTATCACCTCGACTAGCGGGAGTGGTCAAGAGACCCAGTACTTC. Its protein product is CASSSAFITSTSGSGQETQYF.

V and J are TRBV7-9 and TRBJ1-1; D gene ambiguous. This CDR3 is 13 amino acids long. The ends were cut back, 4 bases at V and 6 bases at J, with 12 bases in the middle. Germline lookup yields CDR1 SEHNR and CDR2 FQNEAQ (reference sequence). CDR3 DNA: TGTGCCAGCAGCTCCCTTGGCATCCCTGAAGCTTTCTTT. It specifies CASSSLGIPEAFF.

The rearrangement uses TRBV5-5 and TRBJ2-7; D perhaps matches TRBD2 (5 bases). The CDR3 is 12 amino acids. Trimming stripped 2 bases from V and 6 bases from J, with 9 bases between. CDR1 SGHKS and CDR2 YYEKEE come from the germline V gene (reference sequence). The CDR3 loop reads CASSFGLSEQYF. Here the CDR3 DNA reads TGTGCCAGCAGCTTCGGACTCTCCGAGCAGTACTTC.

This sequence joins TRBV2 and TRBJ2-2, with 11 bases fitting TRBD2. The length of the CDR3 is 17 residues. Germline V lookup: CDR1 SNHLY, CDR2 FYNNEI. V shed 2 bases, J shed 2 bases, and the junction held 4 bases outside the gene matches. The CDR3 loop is CASSERGLADNTGELFF. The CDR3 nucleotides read TGTGCCAGCAGTGAAAGGGGACTAGCGGACAACACCGGGGAGCTGTTTTTT.

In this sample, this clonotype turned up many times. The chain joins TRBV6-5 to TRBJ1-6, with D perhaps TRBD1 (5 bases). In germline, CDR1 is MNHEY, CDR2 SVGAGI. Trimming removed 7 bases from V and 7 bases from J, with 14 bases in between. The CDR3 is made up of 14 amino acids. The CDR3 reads CASTTGQRNSPLHF. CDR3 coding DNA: TGTGCCAGCACCACGGGGCAGAGGAATTCACCCCTCCACTTT.

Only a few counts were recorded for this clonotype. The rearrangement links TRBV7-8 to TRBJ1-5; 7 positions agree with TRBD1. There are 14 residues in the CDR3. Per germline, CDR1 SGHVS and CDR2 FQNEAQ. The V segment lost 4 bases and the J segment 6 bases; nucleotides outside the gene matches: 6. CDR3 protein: CASSSDRAPQPQHF. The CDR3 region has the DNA TGTGCCAGCAGCTCCGACAGGGCCCCTCAGCCCCAGCATTTT.